The sequence of this T cell receptor beta chain was determined in a study of blood T cell repertoires in COVID-19. CDR1 and CDR2 from the germline V gene are MNHEY and SMNVEV (reference sequence). The V and J ends lost 8 bases and 4 bases, in that order; junction bases with no gene match: 10. This CDR3 region has 14 residues. Donors were grouped by their self-reported clinical history. TCRdb's table, derived via immunoSEQ multiplex PCR, lists solely in-frame clones and lacks some. The sample consists of 250,000 or so clones, approximately 88% of them appearing once. The sequenced sample consisted of PBMCs or T cells enriched from blood (not recorded which). The sequence derives from a woman between 25 and 40 years old with acute COVID-19. The chain carries TRBV27 and TRBJ1-2; 7 nucleotides line up with TRBD1. The CDR3 bases are TGTGCCAGCTGCCCCCCCGACAGGGCCTATGGCTACACCTTC. This encodes CASCPPDRAYGYTF.